Described below is a single T cell receptor (beta chain) sequence and its context. V lost 0 bases and J 7 bases, leaving 14 bases between the germline ends. From germline, CDR1 is SGHNT and CDR2 YYREEE (reference sequence). This CDR3 is built from 16 residues. Sequencing was performed with immunoSEQ multiplex PCR; in TCRdb, only in-frame clones are kept and a portion is missing. The sample gives approximately 100,000 clones, almost 85% of which show up once; 2% to 2.5% is in the top ten. The sample belongs to a study of control samples from healthy donors and cancer patients. Sequencing used blood. The V call is TRBV5-4, the J call TRBJ1-6; D unclear. The origin of this receptor is a man aged 60 to 75 in good health. CDR3 DNA sequence: TGTGCCAGCAGCTTGGAGGCCCGGGCCTGGAATTCACCCCTCCACTTT. Amino acid sequence: CASSLEARAWNSPLHF.